The rows below give T cell receptor beta chains drawn from one sample of a study of blood T cell repertoires in COVID-19. Repertoires were generated with immunoSEQ multiplex PCR, while TCRdb's copy carries only in-frame clones and drops some. The profile shows fewer than 500,000 clones, more than 75% of them singletons. Sequencing was done on a sample of peripheral blood. The receptor source for this set is a human donor with acute or convalescent COVID-19. The donor label of this sample is uncertain. Each CDR3 is given with its conserved first and last residue. The D gene is left open where the match is weak. Part of the rows lack a size; the others show once, few, many or a class for expanded clones.

CASSGQGGNQPQHF | TGTGCCAGCAGCGGGCAGGGAGGAAATCAGCCCCAGCATTTT | TRBJ1-5 | TRBV2 | . | . | 14
CASSSGLDYEQYF | TGTGCCAGCAGCTCCGGACTAGACTACGAGCAGTACTTC | TRBJ2-7 | TRBV5-4 | TRBD2 | . | 13
CASRPLSRQGRAEAFF | TGTGCCAGTAGGCCCCTTTCAAGACAGGGAAGGGCTGAAGCTTTCTTT | TRBJ1-1 | TRBV19 | TRBD1 | . | 16
CASGSTSGRGDTQYF | TGTGCTAGTGGTTCCACTAGCGGGAGGGGAGATACGCAGTATTTT | TRBJ2-3 | TRBV12-5 | TRBD2 | . | 15
CAWSAIAGVREQFF | TGTGCCTGGAGCGCAATAGCGGGAGTGCGTGAGCAGTTCTTC | TRBJ2-1 | TRBV30 | TRBD2 | once | 14
CASSQGTPRALLHF | TGCGCCAGCAGCCAAGGAACGCCCCGAGCCCTACTCCACTTT | TRBJ1-6 | TRBV4-1 | . | . | 14
CASMNRAGGGGGYTF | TGTGCCAGCATGAATCGGGCTGGGGGCGGGGGGGGCTACACCTTC | TRBJ1-2 | TRBV6-6 | . | . | 15
CASSGGDTRPLHF | TGTGCCAGCAGCGGAGGGGACACTCGCCCCCTCCACTTT | TRBJ1-6 | TRBV9 | . | . | 13
CASTRITSGGYNEQFF | TGTGCCAGCACTCGAATTACTAGCGGGGGGTACAATGAGCAGTTCTTC | TRBJ2-1 | TRBV28 | TRBD2 | . | 16
CASRRLAGYNEQFF | TGTGCCAGCAGGCGGCTAGCAGGATACAATGAGCAGTTCTTC | TRBJ2-1 | TRBV6-5 | . | . | 14
CASSRTRQVIFEKLFF | TGTGCCAGCAGCCGGACGCGACAGGTTATTTTTGAAAAACTGTTTTTT | TRBJ1-4 | TRBV3-1/TRBV3-2 | . | . | 16
CASSPWGATNEKLFF | TGTGCCAGCAGCCCATGGGGAGCGACTAATGAAAAACTGTTTTTT | TRBJ1-4 | TRBV11-2 | . | . | 15
CASSSQGAVHGYTF | TGTGCCAGCAGTTCACAGGGGGCAGTACATGGCTACACCTTC | TRBJ1-2 | TRBV28 | TRBD1 | . | 14
CASSDQGSGIEQYF | TGTGCCAGCTCAGACCAGGGGAGTGGAATCGAGCAGTACTTC | TRBJ2-7 | TRBV18 | . | few | 14
CASSLRLAGAGEQYF | TGTGCCAGCAGCCTCAGACTAGCGGGAGCGGGGGAGCAGTACTTC | TRBJ2-7 | TRBV7-2 | TRBD2 | once | 15
CASSQNGLAAYEQYF | TGCGCCAGCAGCCAAAATGGGCTAGCGGCCTACGAGCAGTACTTC | TRBJ2-7 | TRBV4-1 | TRBD2 | . | 15
CASSGGTALGNTIYF | TGTGCCAGCAGTGGGGGCACTGCCCTCGGAAACACCATATATTTT | TRBJ1-3 | TRBV2 | . | . | 15
CAWSTGIQSNQPQHF | TGTGCCTGGAGTACGGGGATACAAAGCAATCAGCCCCAGCATTTT | TRBJ1-5 | TRBV30 | . | once | 15
CAWNRGNEKLFF | TGTGCCTGGAACAGGGGGAATGAAAAACTGTTTTTT | TRBJ1-4 | TRBV30 | TRBD1 | . | 12
CASGKGTGELFF | TGTGCCAGCGGGAAGGGGACCGGGGAGCTGTTTTTT | TRBJ2-2 | TRBV2 | . | . | 12
CASSKGQYSNQPQHF | TGTGCCAGTAGTAAGGGGCAGTATAGCAATCAGCCCCAGCATTTT | TRBJ1-5 | TRBV19 | . | . | 15
CASSRGGGPNQPQHF | TGTGCCAGCAGCCGCGGGGGGGGGCCCAATCAGCCCCAGCATTTT | TRBJ1-5 | TRBV2 | . | . | 15
CASSLRGGLNTEAFF | TGTGCCAGCAGTTTAAGGGGTGGGCTGAACACTGAAGCTTTCTTT | TRBJ1-1 | TRBV27 | . | . | 15
CASSWEGNTGELFF | TGTGCCAGCAGCTGGGAGGGGAACACCGGGGAGCTGTTTTTT | TRBJ2-2 | TRBV11-3 | TRBD2 | few | 14
CASSPEGDRGYGYTF | TGCGCCAGCAGCCCGGAGGGGGACAGGGGATATGGCTACACCTTC | TRBJ1-2 | TRBV5-1 | TRBD1 | few | 15
CASSLAGDSTYEQYF | TGTGCCAGCAGCTTAGCGGGGGACAGTACCTACGAGCAGTACTTC | TRBJ2-7 | TRBV7-9 | TRBD1 | . | 15
CASSESGYGYTF | TGTGCCAGCAGTGAATCCGGCTATGGCTACACCTTC | TRBJ1-2 | TRBV6-1 | . | few | 12
CASTPLGTGETEAFF | TGTGCCAGCACCCCGCTGGGGACAGGCGAAACTGAAGCTTTCTTT | TRBJ1-1 | TRBV27 | TRBD1 | . | 15